The clone carrying this T cell receptor (beta chain) came up many times. Its antigen is still unknown. This entry belongs to a study of response to subunit inactivated influenza vaccine. General study findings and limits: Few additional T cells are recruited per seasonal influenza vaccination, authors suggested.

TCRdb re-derived calls from the RT-PCR reads in MiXCR, one entry per CDR3 protein. The sample comprises more than 150,000 distinct CDR3 sequences, 7.5% to 10% of which are singletons, and about 11% rests with the top ten. Source: non-naive T cells sorted from PBMCs, taken on the day of vaccination. The sequence derives from a man aged 50 to 59 who received an inactivated influenza vaccine.

This chain's CDR3 is CASSHAITGLRGADTQYF. DNA for the CDR3: TGTGCCAGCAGTCACGCCATTACGGGCCTAAGGGGCGCAGATACGCAGTATTTT. The V and J genes are TRBV6-5 and TRBJ2-3; a possible D gene is TRBD1 (5 bases). Per the germline V gene, CDR1 is MNHEY and CDR2 is SVGAGI. V was cut by 5 bases and J by 4 bases, with 25 bases left in between. The CDR3 length is 18 residues.